This TCR beta chain was observed in a study of chemoradiotherapy in HPV16-positive cancers. Study as a whole: Candidate HPV-specific clones and shared TCR motifs came from two HPV16-positive patients. Study results and caveats: In HPV16-positive patients, HPV-responsive T-cell expansion tracked better recurrence-free survival. Candidate HPV-specific clones and E7-related TCR motifs grew in tumor during treatment. HPV-specific T cells were functionally defined from only a couple of HPV16-positive patients.

Here immunoSEQ multiplex PCR was the method, and the copy in TCRdb shows in-frame clones only, minus some. Of about 8,200 clones detected, 65% to 75% appear once; the ten largest clones hold approximately 5.1%. CDR1 is DFQATT, CDR2 SNEGSKA, per germline (reference sequence). The CDR3 has 11 residues. J was trimmed by 9 bases and V by 5 bases; bases with no gene match: 4. A word on this clone: What it binds is not known.

The source material was tumor tissue, sampled from a patient who underwent chemoradiotherapy. This receptor was obtained from a human donor with HPV-associated anogenital cancer. This chain links TRBV20-1 with TRBJ2-1, with 7 bases matching TRBD2. The CDR3 reads CSAEGLSEQFF. The DNA of the CDR3 is TGCAGTGCTGAGGGACTAAGTGAGCAGTTCTTC.